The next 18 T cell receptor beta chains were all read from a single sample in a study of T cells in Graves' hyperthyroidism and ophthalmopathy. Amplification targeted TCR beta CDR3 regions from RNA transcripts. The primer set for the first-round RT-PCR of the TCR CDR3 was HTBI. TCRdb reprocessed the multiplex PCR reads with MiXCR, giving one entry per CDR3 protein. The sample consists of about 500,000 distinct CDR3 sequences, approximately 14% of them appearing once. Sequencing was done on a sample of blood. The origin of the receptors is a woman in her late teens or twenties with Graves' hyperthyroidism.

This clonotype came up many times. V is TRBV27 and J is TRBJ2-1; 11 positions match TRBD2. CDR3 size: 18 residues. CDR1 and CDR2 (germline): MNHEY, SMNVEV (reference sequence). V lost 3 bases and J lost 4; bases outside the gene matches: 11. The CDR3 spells CASSFWVAGGNDYNEQFF. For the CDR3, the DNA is TGTGCCAGCAGTTTCTGGGTAGCGGGAGGGAATGATTACAATGAGCAGTTCTTC.

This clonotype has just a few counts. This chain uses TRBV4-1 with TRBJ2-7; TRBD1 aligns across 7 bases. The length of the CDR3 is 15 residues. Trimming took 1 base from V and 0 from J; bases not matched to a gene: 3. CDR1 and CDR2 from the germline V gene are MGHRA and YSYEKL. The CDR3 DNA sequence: TGCGCCAGCAGCCAAGGCCGGGACAGCTCCTACGAGCAGTACGTC. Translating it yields CASSQGRDSSYEQYV.

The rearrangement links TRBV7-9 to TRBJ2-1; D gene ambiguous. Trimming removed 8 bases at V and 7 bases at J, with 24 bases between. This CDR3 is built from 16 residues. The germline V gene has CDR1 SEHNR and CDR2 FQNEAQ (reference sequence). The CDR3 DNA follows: TGTGCCAGCGGGCTCCCCCTCCTGGGCCGAAGAAATGAGCAGTTCTTC. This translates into CASGLPLLGRRNEQFF.

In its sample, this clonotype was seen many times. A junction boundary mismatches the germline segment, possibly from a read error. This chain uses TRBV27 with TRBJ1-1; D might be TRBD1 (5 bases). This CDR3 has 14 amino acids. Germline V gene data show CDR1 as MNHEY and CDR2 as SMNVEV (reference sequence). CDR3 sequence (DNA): TGTGTCAGCAGTTTGACAGAACCGAACACTGAAGCTTTCTTT. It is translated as CVSSLTEPNTEAFF.

CDR3 sequence: CASNAGEETQYF. The CDR3 DNA reads TGTGCCAGCAATGCAGGGGAAGAGACCCAGTACTTC. J is TRBJ2-5 and V is TRBV6-2 or TRBV6-3; D is possibly TRBD1 (6 bases). This CDR3 is 12 amino acids long. V was clipped by 7 bases and J by 3 bases, with 9 bases between them. Germline V gene sequence: CDR1 MNHEY, CDR2 SVGEGT.

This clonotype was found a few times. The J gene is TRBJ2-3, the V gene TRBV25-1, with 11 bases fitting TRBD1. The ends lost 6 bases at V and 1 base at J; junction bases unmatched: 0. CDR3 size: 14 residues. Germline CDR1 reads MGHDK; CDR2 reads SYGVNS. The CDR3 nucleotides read TGTGCCAGCAGGGGACAGGGGGGCACAGATACGCAGTATTTT. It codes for CASRGQGGTDTQYF. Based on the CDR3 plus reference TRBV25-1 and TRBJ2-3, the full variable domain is EADIYQTPRYLVIGTGKKITLECSQTMGHDKMYWYQQDPGMELHLIHYSYGVNSTEKGDLSSESTVSRIRTEHFPLTLESARPSHTSQYLCASRGQGGTDTQYFGPGTRLTVL.

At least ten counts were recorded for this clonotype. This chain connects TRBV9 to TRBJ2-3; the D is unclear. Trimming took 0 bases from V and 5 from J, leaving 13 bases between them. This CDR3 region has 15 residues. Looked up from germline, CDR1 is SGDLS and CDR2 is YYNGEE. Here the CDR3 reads CASSVAPAEQDTQYF. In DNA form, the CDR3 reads TGTGCCAGCAGCGTAGCGCCGGCCGAACAAGATACGCAGTATTTT.

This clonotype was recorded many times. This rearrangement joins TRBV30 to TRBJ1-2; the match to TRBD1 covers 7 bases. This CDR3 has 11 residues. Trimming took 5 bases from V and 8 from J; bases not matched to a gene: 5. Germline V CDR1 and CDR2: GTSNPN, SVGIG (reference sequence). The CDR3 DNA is TGTGCCTGGTGGACAGGCGCCGGCTACACCTTC. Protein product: CAWWTGAGYTF.

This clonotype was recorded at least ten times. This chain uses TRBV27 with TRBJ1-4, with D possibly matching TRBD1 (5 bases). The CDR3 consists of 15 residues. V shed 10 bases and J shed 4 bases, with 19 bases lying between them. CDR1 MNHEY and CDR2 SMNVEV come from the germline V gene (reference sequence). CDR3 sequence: CATTATGGLNEKLFF. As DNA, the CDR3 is TGTGCCACCACCGCAACCGGGGGACTTAATGAAAAACTGTTTTTT.

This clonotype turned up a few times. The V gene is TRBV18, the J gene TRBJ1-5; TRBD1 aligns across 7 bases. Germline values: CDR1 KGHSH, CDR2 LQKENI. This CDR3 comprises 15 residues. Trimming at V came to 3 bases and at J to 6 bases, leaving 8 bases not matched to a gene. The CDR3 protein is CASSPYDREGQPQHF. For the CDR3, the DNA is TGTGCCAGCTCACCCTATGACAGGGAAGGTCAGCCCCAGCATTTT.

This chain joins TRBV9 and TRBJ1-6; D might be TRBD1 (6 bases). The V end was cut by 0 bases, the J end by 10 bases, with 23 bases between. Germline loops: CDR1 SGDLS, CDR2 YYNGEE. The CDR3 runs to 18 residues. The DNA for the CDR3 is TGTGCCAGCAGCGTAGCCGATAGCGGGTACAGGGCTGGGTCACCCCTCCACTTT. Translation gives CASSVADSGYRAGSPLHF.

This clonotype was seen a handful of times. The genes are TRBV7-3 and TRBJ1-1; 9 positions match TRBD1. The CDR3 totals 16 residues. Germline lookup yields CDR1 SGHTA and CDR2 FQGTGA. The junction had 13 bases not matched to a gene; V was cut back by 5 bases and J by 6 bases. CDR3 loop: CASSHGATGGFAEAFF. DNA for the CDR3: TGTGCCAGCAGCCACGGCGCTACAGGGGGCTTCGCTGAAGCTTTCTTT. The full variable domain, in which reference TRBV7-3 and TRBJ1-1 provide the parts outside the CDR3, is GAGVSQTPSNKVTEKGKYVELRCDPISGHTALYWYRQSLGQGPEFLIYFQGTGAADDSGLPNDRFFAVRPEGSVSTLKIQRTERGDSAVYLCASSHGATGGFAEAFFGQGTRLTVV.

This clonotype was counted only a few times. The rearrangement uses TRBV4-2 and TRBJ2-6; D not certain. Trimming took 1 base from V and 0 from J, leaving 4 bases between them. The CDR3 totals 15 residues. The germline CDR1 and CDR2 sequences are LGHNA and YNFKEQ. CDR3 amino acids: CASSQVGSGANVLTF. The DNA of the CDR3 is TGTGCCAGCAGCCAAGTGGGCTCTGGGGCCAACGTCCTGACTTTC.

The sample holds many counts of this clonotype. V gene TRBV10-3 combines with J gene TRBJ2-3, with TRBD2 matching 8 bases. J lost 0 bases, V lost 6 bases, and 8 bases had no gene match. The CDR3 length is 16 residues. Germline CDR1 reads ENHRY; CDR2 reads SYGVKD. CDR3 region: CAISSGTRRSTDTQYF. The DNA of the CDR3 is TGTGCCATCAGCTCCGGGACTAGGAGGAGCACAGATACGCAGTATTTT.

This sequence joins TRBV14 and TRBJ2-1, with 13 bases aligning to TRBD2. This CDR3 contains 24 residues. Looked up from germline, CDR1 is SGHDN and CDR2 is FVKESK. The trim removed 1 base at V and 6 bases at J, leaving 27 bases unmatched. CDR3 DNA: TGTGCCAGCAGCCAAGCGACACGTCGCAGCAGACTAGCGGGAGGCCCCTCGGAGGGCAATGAGCAGTTCTTC. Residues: CASSQATRRSRLAGGPSEGNEQFF.

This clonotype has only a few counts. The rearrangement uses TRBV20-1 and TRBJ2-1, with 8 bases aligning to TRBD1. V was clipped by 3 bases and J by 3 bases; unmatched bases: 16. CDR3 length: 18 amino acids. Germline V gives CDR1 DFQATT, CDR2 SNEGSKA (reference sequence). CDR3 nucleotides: TGCAGTGCTAGCTCAGGACAGGGACTCTCTGTAGGCTACAATGAGCAGTTCTTC. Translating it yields CSASSGQGLSVGYNEQFF.

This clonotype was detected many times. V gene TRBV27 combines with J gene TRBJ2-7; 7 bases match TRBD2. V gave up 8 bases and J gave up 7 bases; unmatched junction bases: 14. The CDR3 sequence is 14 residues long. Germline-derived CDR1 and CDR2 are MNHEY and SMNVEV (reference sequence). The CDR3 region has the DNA TGTGCCAGCTCTTGGAGGGCAGGGCGGGGGGAGCAGTACGTC. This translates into CASSWRAGRGEQYV.

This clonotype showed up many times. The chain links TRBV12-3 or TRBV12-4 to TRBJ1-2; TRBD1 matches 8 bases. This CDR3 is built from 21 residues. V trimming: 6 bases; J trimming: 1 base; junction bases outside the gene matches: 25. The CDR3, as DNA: TGTGCCAGCAGCCCATACGCTTTCTCCTACGGAGGACAGGGAGGTAACTATGGCTACACCTTC. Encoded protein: CASSPYAFSYGGQGGNYGYTF.